The 12 T cell receptor beta chains below all came from one sample that was sequenced in a study of T-cell memory formation after mild COVID-19. Each CDR3 protein gets one entry after TCRdb re-called the 5' RACE reads with MiXCR. The sample lists about 150,000 distinct CDR3 sequences, 14% seen once, with 13% to 15% in the top ten. Sequencing was done on a sample of PBMCs or a T cell subset sorted from them (not recorded which). The receptors derive from an adult woman who had mild COVID-19 (a few samples of this study predate the infection). Cell type and time point are not known.

This clonotype was seen repeatedly, ten times or more. The V and J genes are TRBV25-1 and TRBJ2-7; tentative D call: TRBD2 (6 bases). Trimming stripped 2 bases from V and 3 bases from J, with 23 bases between. Germline assignment: CDR1 MGHDK and CDR2 SYGVNS. The CDR3 consists of 18 residues. CDR3 bases: TGTGCCAGCAGTGAACCCTCAACGGGTAGCGGTTACATCTACGAGCAGTACTTC. Translation: CASSEPSTGSGYIYEQYF.

This clonotype was detected only a few times. The CDR3 spells CASSPGTEQETQYF. The CDR3 DNA follows: TGTGCCAGCAGCCCCGGGACAGAGCAAGAGACCCAGTACTTC. The chain joins TRBV11-2 to TRBJ2-5, with 7 bases identical to TRBD1. This CDR3 is 14 amino acids long. From germline, CDR1 is SGHAT and CDR2 FQNNGV. J was trimmed by 2 bases and V by 5 bases; bases with no gene match: 5.

This clonotype was seen at least ten times. The rearrangement links TRBV4-1 to TRBJ2-2, with TRBD2 identical over 9 bases. The V segment lost 0 bases and the J segment 4 bases; nucleotides outside the gene matches: 27. Germline loops: CDR1 MGHRA, CDR2 YSYEKL. The CDR3 sequence is 24 residues long. DNA for the CDR3: TGCGCCAGCAGCCAAGACGGGCTATGGTGGGACAGTTCTAGCGGGGCGGGGTCCACCGGGGAGCTGTTTTTT. Its protein is CASSQDGLWWDSSSGAGSTGELFF.

The CDR3 region has the DNA TGCAGCGGGTGGGACACACTCGAGGGTGGCTACACCTTC. This encodes CSGWDTLEGGYTF. The rearrangement uses TRBV29-1 and TRBJ1-2; D is possibly TRBD1 (6 bases). There are 13 residues in the CDR3. V was shortened by 7 bases and J by 7 bases, with 19 bases between the two germline ends. Germline lookup yields CDR1 SQVTM and CDR2 ANQGSEA. Supplemented by reference TRBV29-1 and TRBJ1-2, the full variable domain reads SAVISQKPSRDICQRGTSLTIQCQVDSQVTMMFWYRQQPGQSLTLIATANQGSEATYESGFVIDKFPISRPNLTFSTLTVSNMSPEDSSIYLCSGWDTLEGGYTFGSGTRLTVV.

Only a few counts were recorded for this clonotype. The J gene is TRBJ1-2, the V gene TRBV7-9; D gene ambiguous. Trimming took off 0 bases at V and 6 bases at J, with 8 bases between the two ends. This CDR3 region has 13 residues. CDR1 is SEHNR and CDR2 is FQNEAQ in the germline V gene (reference sequence). Here the CDR3 DNA reads TGTGCCAGCAGCTTAGCTCGACCCGATGGCTACACCTTC. Residues: CASSLARPDGYTF.

The gene calls are TRBV27 and TRBJ2-7, with 12 bases that match TRBD1. V lost 4 bases to trimming and J lost 7 bases; unmatched junction nucleotides: 8. Germline lookup yields CDR1 MNHEY and CDR2 SMNVEV (reference sequence). The length of the CDR3 is 15 residues. The CDR3 reads CASSSPGQGAWEQYF. In DNA form, the CDR3 reads TGTGCCAGCAGTTCCCCGGGACAGGGGGCTTGGGAGCAGTACTTC.

This clonotype was seen repeatedly, ten times or more. The chain joins TRBV15 to TRBJ2-7, with TRBD2 matching over 7 bases. Germline V gene sequence: CDR1 LNHNV, CDR2 YYDKDF (reference sequence). V was pared by 0 bases and J by 4 bases, with 6 bases of the junction left unmatched. The length of the CDR3 is 15 residues. CDR3 bases: TGTGCCACCAGCAGAGATAGGCTAGCGGCTTACGAGCAGTACTTC. It translates to CATSRDRLAAYEQYF. Supplemented by reference TRBV15 and TRBJ2-7, the full variable domain reads DAMVIQNPRYQVTQFGKPVTLSCSQTLNHNVMYWYQQKSSQAPKLLFHYYDKDFNNEADTPDNFQSRRPNTSFCFLDIRSPGLGDTAMYLCATSRDRLAAYEQYFGPGTRLTVT.

This clonotype appeared a few times. This chain uses TRBV5-1 with TRBJ1-4; TRBD1 agrees at 7 bases. CDR1 and CDR2 (germline): SGHRS, YFSETQ. Unmatched junction bases numbered 6, after V lost 2 bases and J lost 5 bases. CDR3 length equals 15 residues. The CDR3 DNA follows: TGCGCCAGCAGCTTAACGGACAGGTCCAATGAAAAACTGTTTTTT. This sequence encodes CASSLTDRSNEKLFF.

This clonotype occurred a few times. The chain links TRBV27 to TRBJ2-2; D is perhaps TRBD2 (6 bases). The CDR3 is 17 amino acids. Deletions cut 3 bases from V and 0 bases from J, with 14 bases between. Germline CDR1 is MNHEY and CDR2 is SMNVEV (reference sequence). The DNA of the CDR3 is TGTGCCAGCAGTTTGGAGGGTGGGCAGCCGAACACCGGGGAGCTGTTTTTT. Translation gives CASSLEGGQPNTGELFF.

The V and J genes are TRBV19 and TRBJ1-5; TRBD1 aligns across 7 bases. Germline CDR1 reads LNHDA; CDR2 reads SQIVND (reference sequence). The CDR3 has 14 amino acids. V shed 6 bases, J shed 6 bases, and the junction held 8 bases outside the gene matches. CDR3 region: CASSADRVTQPQHF. The CDR3, as DNA: TGTGCCAGTAGCGCCGACAGGGTCACTCAGCCCCAGCATTTT. Full variable domain (rest looked up from reference TRBV19 and TRBJ1-5): DGGITQSPKYLFRKEGQNVTLSCEQNLNHDAMYWYRQDPGQGLRLIYYSQIVNDFQKGDIAEGYSVSREKKESFPLTVTSAQKNPTAFYLCASSADRVTQPQHFGDGTRLSIL.

There are many counts of this clonotype. The chain recombines TRBV7-7 with TRBJ2-1; a possible D gene is TRBD2 (7 bases). This CDR3 has 15 amino acids. CDR1 SSHAT and CDR2 FNYEAQ come from the germline V gene (reference sequence). Trimming shortened V by 1 base and J by 3 bases, and 10 bases separated the two germline ends. CDR3: CASSLEGGDYNEQFF. The CDR3 DNA follows: TGTGCCAGCAGCTTAGAAGGGGGGGACTACAATGAGCAGTTCTTC.

This CDR3 reads CASSPVLISYEQYF. The CDR3 nucleotides read TGTGCCAGCTCACCAGTACTAATCTCCTACGAGCAGTACTTC. The rearrangement uses TRBV18 and TRBJ2-7; D call uncertain. Germline loops: CDR1 KGHSH, CDR2 LQKENI. V lost 2 bases to trimming and J lost 0 bases, with 8 bases between them. There are 14 residues in the CDR3.